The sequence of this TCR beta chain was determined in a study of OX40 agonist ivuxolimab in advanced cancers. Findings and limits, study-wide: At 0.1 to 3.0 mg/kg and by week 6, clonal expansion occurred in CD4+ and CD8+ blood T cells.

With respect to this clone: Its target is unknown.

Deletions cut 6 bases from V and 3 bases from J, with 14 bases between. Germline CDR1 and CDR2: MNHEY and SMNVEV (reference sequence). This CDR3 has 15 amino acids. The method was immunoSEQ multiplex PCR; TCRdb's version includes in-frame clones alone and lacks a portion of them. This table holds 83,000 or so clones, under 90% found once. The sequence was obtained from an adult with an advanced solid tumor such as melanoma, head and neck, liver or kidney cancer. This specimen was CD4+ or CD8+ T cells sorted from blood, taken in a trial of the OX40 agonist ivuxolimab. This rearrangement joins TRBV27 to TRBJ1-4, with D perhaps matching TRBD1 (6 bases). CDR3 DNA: TGTGCCAGCAGCGTGAGGGGGGGACCTAATGAAAAACTGTTTTTT. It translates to CASSVRGGPNEKLFF.